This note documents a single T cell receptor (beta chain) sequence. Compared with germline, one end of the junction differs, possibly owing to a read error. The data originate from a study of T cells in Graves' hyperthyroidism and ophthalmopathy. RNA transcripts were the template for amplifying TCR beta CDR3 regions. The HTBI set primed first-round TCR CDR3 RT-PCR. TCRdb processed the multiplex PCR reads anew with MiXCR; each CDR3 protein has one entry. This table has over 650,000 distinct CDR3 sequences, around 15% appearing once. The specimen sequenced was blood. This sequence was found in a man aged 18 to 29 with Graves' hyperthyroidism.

CDR3 sequence: CVISGDTRRSPLHF. CDR3 in DNA: TGTGTCATCAGTGGGGATACCCGAAGGTCACCCCTCCACTTT. The chain employs TRBV10-3 and TRBJ1-6; D remains ambiguous. Germline values: CDR1 ENHRY, CDR2 SYGVKD. There are 14 residues in the CDR3.